This paragraph covers one TCR beta chain sequence. The data belong to a study of OX40 agonist ivuxolimab in advanced cancers. The CDR3 length is 15 residues. V dropped 6 bases and J dropped 4 bases, with 19 bases sitting between them. From germline, CDR1 is MNHEY and CDR2 SMNVEV (reference sequence). Some clones are missing from TCRdb's copy, which holds only in-frame ones; the method was immunoSEQ multiplex PCR. The data show some 70,000 clones, with approximately 83% seen just once and approximately 0.75% held by the top ten. Peripheral blood came from all dose cohorts at three timepoints. This TCR was sampled from an adult with an advanced solid tumor such as melanoma, head and neck, liver or kidney cancer. This chain connects TRBV27 to TRBJ2-7; a weak D match, TRBD1 (6 bases). The starting material was CD4+ or CD8+ T cells sorted from blood, obtained in a trial of the OX40 agonist ivuxolimab. CDR3 DNA: TGTGCCAGCAGGAACGTCCGGGACATCCTTTACGAGCAGTACTTC. The encoded protein is CASRNVRDILYEQYF.